The sequence of this T cell receptor beta chain was determined in a study of T cell responses to AZD1222 COVID-19 vaccine. Study details: Some second doses came at about 4 weeks and others at about 12 weeks; these were pooled. Findings and caveats of the study: Breadth and depth of Spike-specific TCRs rose after two AZD1222 doses. In all cases, repertoires were sampled only after the peak T cell response. Just a handful of AZD1222 recipients tested seropositive at baseline.

Germline CDR1 is SGHDN and CDR2 is FVKESK. V was cut by 4 bases and J by 8 bases, with 23 bases left in between. The CDR3 runs to 16 residues. Repertoires were generated with immunoSEQ multiplex PCR, while TCRdb's copy carries only in-frame clones and drops some. The table records 90,000 or so clones, about 89% of them present only once. With respect to this clone: The antigen is unknown.

Specimen: peripheral blood, collected on day 0 of AZD1222 vaccination. This TCR came from an adult in good health. The chain carries TRBV14 and TRBJ1-2; D gene unclear. CDR3 residues: CASSPPGSAIIGGYTF. CDR3 nucleotide sequence: TGTGCCAGCAGCCCCCCCGGATCAGCAATAATAGGCGGCTACACCTTC.